The next 14 T cell receptor beta chains were all read from a single sample in a study of CD8+ T cells in alopecia areata. Extracted RNA was reverse transcribed into cDNA, the sequencing template. Generated by immunoSEQ multiplex PCR, the TCRdb table keeps only in-frame clones and is missing some. The table lists around 190,000 clones, 55% to 70% of them singletons. Treatment here: oral pan-JAK inhibitor, 5-10 mg twice daily. Material: CD4+ T cells sorted from blood, obtained at week 4, from a patient treated with tofacitinib. The receptors were sampled from a human donor with alopecia areata.

The chain joins TRBV6-5 to TRBJ2-1; 9 bases are shared with TRBD2. The CDR3 runs 16 residues. V lost 2 bases and J lost 4; bases outside the gene matches: 6. Germline V CDR1 and CDR2: MNHEY, SVGAGI. The CDR3 protein is CASSYLPTSGYNEQFF. CDR3 in DNA: TGTGCCAGCAGTTACCTCCCGACTAGCGGTTACAATGAGCAGTTCTTC.

V usage is TRBV2 and J usage is TRBJ1-1, with a possible D match to TRBD1 (5 bases). This CDR3 contains 14 residues. CDR1 SNHLY and CDR2 FYNNEI come from the germline V gene. Trimming removed 6 bases from V and 3 bases from J, with 14 bases in between. CDR3 residues: CASSSQGFDTEAFF. The DNA of the CDR3 is TGTGCCAGCAGCAGCCAGGGATTTGACACTGAAGCTTTCTTT.

This chain connects TRBV29-1 to TRBJ2-7, with D tentatively TRBD2 (5 bases). The CDR3 spans 13 residues. Germline CDR1 SQVTM, CDR2 ANQGSEA. Trimming stripped 4 bases from V and 3 bases from J, with 13 bases between. The CDR3 DNA sequence: TGCAGCGTTGTTGGAGAGGGTCACTACGAGCAGTACTTC. Amino acids: CSVVGEGHYEQYF.

The chain couples TRBV2 to TRBJ2-1; TRBD1 matches at 7 bases. Germline V gene data show CDR1 as SNHLY and CDR2 as FYNNEI. Trimming at V came to 4 bases and at J to 15 bases, leaving 9 bases not matched to a gene. CDR3 length: 12 residues. The CDR3, as DNA: TGTGCCAGCAGTGGGGGACAGTTGTTTGCGTTCTTC. It yields the protein CASSGGQLFAFF.

The V call is TRBV6-4, the J call TRBJ2-5, with 8 bases that match TRBD2. The germline V gene has CDR1 MRHNA and CDR2 SNTAGT. The V segment lost 3 bases and the J segment 3 bases; nucleotides outside the gene matches: 6. The CDR3 spans 15 residues. Here the CDR3 DNA reads TGTGCCAGCAGTGATAAGCGGGAGTCGGAAGAGACCCAGTACTTC. This codes for CASSDKRESEETQYF.

The rearrangement links TRBV6-6 to TRBJ2-1; possible D gene TRBD2, 5 bases. V gave up 6 bases and J gave up 9 bases, with 12 bases separating them. Germline V gene lookup returns CDR1 MNHNY and CDR2 SVGAGI (reference sequence). The CDR3 spans 12 residues. As DNA, the CDR3 is TGTGCCAGCAGCCACCCTGGAGGTGAGCAGTTCTTC. This translates into CASSHPGGEQFF.

V gene TRBV29-1 combines with J gene TRBJ2-3; TRBD1 might be the D (5 bases). V lost 7 bases to trimming and J lost 6 bases, with 11 bases between them. Germline lookup yields CDR1 SQVTM and CDR2 ANQGSEA. The CDR3 has 11 residues. The CDR3, as DNA: TGCAGCGGGGGCCTCATCGATACGCAGTATTTT. The encoded protein is CSGGLIDTQYF.

The genes are TRBV21-1 and TRBJ2-5. TRBV21-1 is described as a pseudogene. CDR3 size: 15 residues. The CDR3 DNA follows: TGTGCCAGCAGCAATTTAGAGGGGGGCCAAGAGACCCAGTACTTC. The encoded protein is CASSNLEGGQETQYF.

This clone has a handful of counts. This chain connects TRBV30 to TRBJ1-1; D not certain. V was shortened by 0 bases and J by 8 bases, with 13 bases between the two germline ends. There are 13 residues in the CDR3. The V gene's germline CDR1 is GTSNPN and CDR2 SVGIG (reference sequence). CDR3 sequence reads: CAWSVRIGWEAFF. As DNA, the CDR3 is TGTGCCTGGAGTGTAAGAATAGGGTGGGAAGCTTTCTTT.

The rearrangement joins TRBV2 to TRBJ1-1; D gene uncertain. Germline V gene data show CDR1 as SNHLY and CDR2 as FYNNEI. This CDR3 contains 12 residues. The V end was cut by 4 bases, the J end by 8 bases, with 11 bases between. CDR3 sequence reads: CASSVAGQEAFF. CDR3 in DNA: TGTGCCAGCAGTGTTGCGGGCCAAGAAGCTTTCTTT.

V gene TRBV29-1 combines with J gene TRBJ2-5, with TRBD1 matching 7 bases. The V and J ends lost 7 bases and 7 bases, in that order; junction bases with no gene match: 6. CDR1 is SQVTM, CDR2 ANQGSEA, per germline. The CDR3 has 11 amino acids. The CDR3 is CSAQGEVTQYF. CDR3 DNA: TGCAGCGCGCAGGGGGAAGTGACCCAGTACTTC.

This chain links TRBV29-1 with TRBJ2-7; 7 nucleotides agree with TRBD1. Per germline, CDR1 SQVTM and CDR2 ANQGSEA. V lost 4 bases to trimming and J lost 1 base; unmatched junction nucleotides: 4. The length of the CDR3 is 13 residues. DNA of the CDR3: TGCAGCGTTGCTCCGGGACAGTCCTACGAGCAGTACTTC. It translates to CSVAPGQSYEQYF.

The rearrangement uses TRBV29-1 and TRBJ2-5; perhaps D is TRBD1 or TRBD2 (6 bases each). The CDR3 consists of 14 residues. Per germline, CDR1 SQVTM and CDR2 ANQGSEA. V dropped 4 bases and J dropped 4 bases, with 16 bases sitting between them. In DNA form, the CDR3 reads TGCAGCGTTGGACCGTCACGGGGGCGAGAGACCCAGTACTTC. This sequence encodes CSVGPSRGRETQYF. The entire variable domain, with the rest obtained from reference TRBV29-1 and TRBJ2-5, is as follows: SAVISQKPSRDICQRGTSLTIQCQVDSQVTMMFWYRQQPGQSLTLIATANQGSEATYESGFVIDKFPISRPNLTFSTLTVSNMSPEDSSIYLCSVGPSRGRETQYFGPGTRLLVL.

This chain links TRBV7-2 with TRBJ1-1; D ambiguous. V was cut by 2 bases and J by 1 base, with 5 bases left in between. CDR3 length: 13 residues. Looked up from germline, CDR1 is SGHTA and CDR2 is FQGNSA. The CDR3 protein is CASSLMQNTEAFF. The CDR3 region has the DNA TGTGCCAGCAGCTTAATGCAGAACACTGAAGCTTTCTTT.